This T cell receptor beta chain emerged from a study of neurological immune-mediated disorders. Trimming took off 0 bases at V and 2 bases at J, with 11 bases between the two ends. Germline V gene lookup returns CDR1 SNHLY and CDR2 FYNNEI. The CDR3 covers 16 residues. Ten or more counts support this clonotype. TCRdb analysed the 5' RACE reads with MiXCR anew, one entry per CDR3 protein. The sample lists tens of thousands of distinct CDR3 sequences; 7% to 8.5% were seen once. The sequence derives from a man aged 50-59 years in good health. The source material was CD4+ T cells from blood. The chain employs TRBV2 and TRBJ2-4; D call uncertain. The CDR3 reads CASSEALGRTKNIQYF. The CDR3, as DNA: TGTGCCAGCAGTGAAGCGCTTGGGCGAACCAAAAACATTCAGTACTTC.